This TCR beta chain was found in a study of T cell responses to AZD1222 COVID-19 vaccine. Study-wide context: Some second doses came at about 4 weeks and others at about 12 weeks; these were pooled. Findings and limits, study-wide: Donors were mostly white British, more females; clonal diversity possibly underestimated. Mapped onto spike, vaccine-associated CD4 TCRs spanned it and were dominant at 160-218 and 743-854. Repertoire sampling happened only post peak T cell response.

Some clones are missing from TCRdb's copy, which holds only in-frame ones; the method was immunoSEQ multiplex PCR. Among approximately 110,000 clones, over 75% were seen once, and the ten largest hold 2% to 3%. Concerning this clone itself: The target antigen is unknown.

The germline V gene has CDR1 SQVTM and CDR2 ANQGSEA. The CDR3 runs 14 residues. The ends were cut back, 8 bases at V and 5 bases at J, with 19 bases in the middle. V and J are TRBV29-1 and TRBJ2-1; TRBD1 or TRBD2 may be the D gene (5 bases each). Sequencing used peripheral blood, obtained on day 0 of AZD1222 vaccination. The clonotype originates from an adult in good health. The CDR3 spells CSPRQYRGNNEQFF. CDR3 nucleotides: TGCAGCCCTAGACAGTATCGAGGGAACAATGAGCAGTTCTTC.